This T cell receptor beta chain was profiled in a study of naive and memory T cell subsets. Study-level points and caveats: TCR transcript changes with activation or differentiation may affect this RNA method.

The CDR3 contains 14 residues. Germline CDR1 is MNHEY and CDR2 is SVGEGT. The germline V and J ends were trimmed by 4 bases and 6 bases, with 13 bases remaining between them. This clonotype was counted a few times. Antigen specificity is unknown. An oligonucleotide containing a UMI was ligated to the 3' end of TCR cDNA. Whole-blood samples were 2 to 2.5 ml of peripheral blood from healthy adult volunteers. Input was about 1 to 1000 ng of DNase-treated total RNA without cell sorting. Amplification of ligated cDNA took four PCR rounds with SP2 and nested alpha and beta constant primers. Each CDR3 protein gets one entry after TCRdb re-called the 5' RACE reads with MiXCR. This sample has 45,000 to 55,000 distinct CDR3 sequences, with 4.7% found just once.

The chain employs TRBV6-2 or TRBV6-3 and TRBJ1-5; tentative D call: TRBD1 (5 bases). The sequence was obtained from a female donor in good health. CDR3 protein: CASSSGGLRQPQHF. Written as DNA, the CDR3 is TGTGCCAGCAGTTCCGGGGGTTTACGTCAGCCCCAGCATTTT.